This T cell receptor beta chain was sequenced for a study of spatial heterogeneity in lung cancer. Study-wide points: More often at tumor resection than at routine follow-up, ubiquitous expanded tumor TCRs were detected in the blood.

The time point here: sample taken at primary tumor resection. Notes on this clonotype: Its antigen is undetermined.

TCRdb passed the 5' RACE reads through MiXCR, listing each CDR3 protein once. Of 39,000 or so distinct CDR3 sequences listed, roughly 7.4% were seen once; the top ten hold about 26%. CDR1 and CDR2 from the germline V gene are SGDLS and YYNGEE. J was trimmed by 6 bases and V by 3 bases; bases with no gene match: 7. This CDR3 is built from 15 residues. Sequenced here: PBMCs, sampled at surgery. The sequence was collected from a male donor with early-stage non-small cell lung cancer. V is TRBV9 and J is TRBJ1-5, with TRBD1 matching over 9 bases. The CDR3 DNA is TGTGCCAGCAGCGAGAAGGACAGGGGAACTCAGCCCCAGCATTTT. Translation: CASSEKDRGTQPQHF.